What follows is one T cell receptor beta chain and its context. As yet, its antigen is unknown. This entry belongs to a study of blood T cells in healthy people across ages. Findings and limits, study-wide: Naive T cell percentage showed a strong correlation with TCR beta diversity. With age, beta diversity per million T cells declined roughly linearly, significantly by 30 to 40.

For the second PCR, which ran for 7 to 11 cycles, a sample-barcoded 5' primer and a J-beta primer mix were used. Every sample returned 2.5 million or more CDR3-containing paired-end reads. TCRdb fed the 5' RACE reads into MiXCR, producing one record per CDR3 protein. The profile shows around 1.5 million distinct CDR3 sequences, around 36% of them singletons. The draw of peripheral blood yielded about 10 milliliters from each donor. The trim removed 5 bases at V and 7 bases at J, leaving 8 bases unmatched. CDR1 SGHTA and CDR2 FQGNSA come from the germline V gene. CDR3 length equals 16 residues. The V call is TRBV7-2, the J call TRBJ2-1, with 13 bases fitting TRBD2. Sequenced input: blood. This clonotype originated in a woman aged 25 to 39 in good health. CDR3 protein: CASSVRLAGGGNEQFF. The CDR3 coding sequence is TGTGCCAGCAGCGTCAGACTAGCGGGAGGAGGTAATGAGCAGTTCTTC.